This TCR beta chain was profiled in a study of CD8+ T cells in alopecia areata. Whole-study context: A regimen of oral tofacitinib, 5 to 10 mg twice daily, was given to treated patients. After 6 to 18 months of tofacitinib, follow-up continued 6 months off drug.

Details on this clone: No antigen is known for it.

Extracted from the samples, RNA was reverse transcribed into cDNA to serve as the sequencing template. Profiled with immunoSEQ multiplex PCR; TCRdb holds only in-frame clones, not every one. The sample shows some 210,000 clones, approximately 72% of them seen only once. Treatment denoted: oral pan-JAK inhibitor, 5-10 mg twice daily. Collection of lesional scalp punch biopsies and peripheral blood was performed in alopecia areata patients. Study-level findings and limits: In scalp, tofacitinib significantly decreased clonality and expanded CD8+ clones among the top 100.

This clonotype originated in a human donor with alopecia areata. The input for sequencing was CD4+ T cells sorted from blood, taken at week 44, from a patient treated with tofacitinib.

The CDR3 sequence is CASSPTGLSEQYF. In DNA form, the CDR3 reads TGTGCCAGCAGTCCTACGGGGTTGTCAGAGCAGTACTTC. The chain combines TRBV14 with TRBJ2-7; the D gene is possibly TRBD2 (5 bases). CDR1 is SGHDN, CDR2 FVKESK, per germline. Deletions cut 6 bases from V and 7 bases from J, with 16 bases between. There are 13 residues in the CDR3.